These T cell receptor beta chains were read from a single sample in a study of CD8+ T cells in alopecia areata. Generated by immunoSEQ multiplex PCR, the TCRdb table keeps only in-frame clones and is missing some. The top ten clones hold 5% to 6% of a sample with approximately 200,000 clones, 55% to 75% of them seen once. This sample comprised CD4+ T cells sorted from blood, obtained at week 24, from a patient treated with tofacitinib. These receptor sequences come from a human donor with alopecia areata. Each CDR3 is given with its conserved first and last residue. The D gene is left open where the match is weak. The size entry is marked missing in some rows and otherwise reads once, few, many or a size class.

>TRBJ2-1|TRBV7-2|.|.
CASSPVGGKSGEQFF
TGTGCCAGCAGCCCAGTGGGGGGCAAATCTGGTGAGCAGTTCTTC
>TRBJ2-4|TRBV2|.|.
CASSSIGLKDGIQYF
TGTGCCAGCAGTTCGATAGGCCTTAAGGATGGCATTCAGTACTTC
>TRBJ2-1|TRBV28|.|.
CASSFSSYNEQFF
TGTGCCAGCAGTTTCTCCTCCTACAATGAGCAGTTCTTC
>TRBJ2-5|TRBV27|.|.
CASSLSLSGAGQTQYF
TGTGCCAGCAGTTTATCGCTGTCGGGAGCAGGGCAGACCCAGTACTTC
>TRBJ2-7|TRBV2|once|.
CASRDVYEQYF
TGTGCCAGCAGGGACGTCTACGAGCAGTACTTC
>TRBJ1-2|TRBV5-6|.|.
CASSLGSSNYGYTF
TGTGCCAGCAGCTTGGGGTCTTCTAACTATGGCTACACCTTC
>TRBJ1-1|TRBV29-1|.|.
CSAFGPVNTEAFF
TGCAGCGCTTTTGGTCCGGTTAACACTGAAGCTTTCTTT
>TRBJ1-4|TRBV15|once|TRBD1
CATSRDPDRVYEKLFF
TGTGCCACCAGCAGAGATCCTGACAGGGTATATGAAAAACTGTTTTTT
>TRBJ1-1|TRBV5-1|.|.
CASSLLRQENTEAFF
TGCGCCAGCAGCCTACTACGACAGGAGAACACTGAAGCTTTCTTT
>TRBJ2-5|TRBV7-7|.|.
CASSPKETQYF
TGTGCCAGCAGCCCCAAGGAGACCCAGTACTTC
>TRBJ2-4|TRBV7-9|few|TRBD2
CASSLAGREANIQYF
TGTGCCAGCAGCTTAGCGGGGAGGGAGGCGAACATTCAGTACTTC
>TRBJ2-7|TRBV4-1|.|.
CASSQDLGASIYEQYF
TGCGCCAGCAGCCAAGATCTAGGGGCATCCATCTACGAGCAGTACTTC
>TRBJ2-5|TRBV7-2|once|.
CASTLQGGIQETQYF
TGTGCCAGCACCCTCCAGGGCGGGATCCAAGAGACCCAGTACTTC
>TRBJ1-2|TRBV27|few|TRBD1
CASSPHDRATGYTF
TGTGCCAGCAGTCCACACGACAGGGCGACGGGCTACACCTTC
>TRBJ2-7|TRBV6-5|.|TRBD2
CASSRTSVDEQYF
TGTGCCAGCAGTCGGACTAGCGTCGACGAGCAGTACTTC
>TRBJ1-2|TRBV29-1|.|.
CSVDRGYGYTF
TGCAGCGTTGACAGGGGCTATGGCTACACCTTC
>TRBJ2-4|TRBV9|.|.
CASSVGSVREAKNIQYF
TGTGCCAGCAGCGTAGGGTCGGTCAGGGAAGCCAAAAACATTCAGTACTTC
>TRBJ2-5|TRBV7-7|.|.
CASSSGQYGATGETQYF
TGTGCCAGCAGCTCCGGACAGTATGGGGCCACTGGGGAGACCCAGTACTTC
>TRBJ1-1|TRBV19|.|.
CASSTKGPQNTEAFF
TGTGCCAGTAGTACGAAGGGCCCCCAGAACACTGAAGCTTTCTTT
>TRBJ2-1|TRBV5-1|.|.
CASSLAADADSYNEQFF
TGCGCCAGCAGCTTGGCCGCTGACGCAGACTCCTACAATGAGCAGTTCTTC
>TRBJ1-1|TRBV9|few|TRBD1
CASSKTGGNTEAFF
TGTGCCAGCAGCAAGACAGGGGGAAACACTGAAGCTTTCTTT
>TRBJ2-3|TRBV5-1|.|TRBD1
CAASTGVTDTQYF
TGTGCCGCCTCGACAGGGGTCACAGATACGCAGTATTTT
>TRBJ2-3|TRBV4-3|.|.
CASSQGGGGTRLYTQYF
TGCGCCAGCAGCCAAGGTGGAGGCGGGACAAGGCTTTATACGCAGTATTTT
>TRBJ2-3|TRBV5-1|few|.
CASSLNGGTDTQYF
TGCGCCAGCAGCTTGAATGGGGGCACAGATACGCAGTATTTT
>TRBJ2-1|TRBV7-2|few|.
CASSPTYNEQFF
TGTGCCAGCAGCCCCACATACAATGAGCAGTTCTTC
>TRBJ1-3|TRBV7-2|once|TRBD1
CASRSTGAGNTIYF
TGTGCCAGCAGGTCAACAGGGGCAGGAAACACCATATATTTT